One sample yielded the 24 T cell receptor beta chains listed below, sequenced in a study of tumor and adjacent non-tumor tissue in lung cancer. A modified ARM-PCR protocol with three rounds of nested PCR amplified TCRbeta. TCRdb re-called the multiplex PCR reads with MiXCR, one entry per CDR3 protein. The data show 90,000 to 100,000 distinct CDR3 sequences, 75% to 85% seen once. The template was RNA from unsorted bulk tissue. Distant lung tissue was collected more than 3 cm away from the tumor edge. The sample taken for sequencing was distant non-tumor lung tissue. These receptors came from a man between 60 and 75 years old with small cell lung cancer.

As for this clonotype: The CDR3 does not close with the conserved phenylalanine or tryptophan, likely indicating a read error. In DNA, the CDR3 is TGTGCGAGCAGCCAAGATTCTAGCAGGATTTACGAGCAGTACTCC. This gives the protein CASSQDSSRIYEQYS. J is TRBJ2-7 and V is TRBV4-2; maybe TRBD2 (5 bases). Germline-derived CDR1 and CDR2 are LGHNA and YNFKEQ. The CDR3 length is 15 residues.

About this clonotype: This clone may be a read error of a much larger clone one base away. V gene TRBV12-3 or TRBV12-4 combines with J gene TRBJ2-2, with TRBD2 as a possible D gene (5 bases). Between the trimmed V and J ends, which lost 0 bases and 9 bases, there was a span of 17 bases. The CDR3 spans 16 residues. The CDR3 nucleotides read TGTGCCAGCAGTTTAGCGGTAGGGAGTCCAACCAGGGAGCTGTTTTTT. Its protein product is CASSLAVGSPTRELFF.

The chain carries TRBV6-2 or TRBV6-3 and TRBJ2-7; TRBD1 or TRBD2 may be the D gene (5 bases each). The CDR3 is 16 amino acids. The germline gives CDR1 MNHEY, CDR2 SVGEGT. V lost 6 bases to trimming and J lost 2 bases, with 20 bases between them. CDR3 loop: CASRLEGPDGTYEQYV. In nucleotides, the CDR3 is TGTGCCAGCAGGCTAGAGGGGCCCGATGGGACCTACGAGCAGTACGTC.

A note on this clonotype: The CDR3 ends on some other residue instead of the conserved phenylalanine or tryptophan, so this is likely a read error. J is TRBJ2-1 and V is TRBV4-2; TRBD1 is a possible D gene (5 bases). The CDR3 is 14 residues long. Germline V CDR1 and CDR2: LGHNA, YNFKEQ. In DNA, the CDR3 is TGTGCCAGCAGCCAAGTGTCAGGGAACAATGGGCAGTTCATC. Protein product: CASSQVSGNNGQFI.

On this clonotype itself: The final CDR3 position lacks the conserved phenylalanine or tryptophan, pointing to a likely read error. The V call is TRBV6-6, the J call TRBJ1-2, with 7 bases matching TRBD1. V lost 2 bases and J lost 6; bases outside the gene matches: 9. This CDR3 comprises 15 residues. CDR1 is MNHNY, CDR2 SVGAGI, per germline (reference sequence). This chain's CDR3 is CASSYNPGTDNGYTL. CDR3 sequence (DNA): TGTGCCAGCAGTTACAACCCCGGGACAGACAATGGCTACACCCTC.

This clonotype was seen more than once but under ten times. The CDR3 region has the DNA TGTGCCAGCAGTGAGGACCCTTACAATGAGCAGTTCTTC. Translating it yields CASSEDPYNEQFF. This rearrangement joins TRBV6-4 to TRBJ2-1, with D unresolved. Germline CDR1 MRHNA, CDR2 SNTAGT. V was clipped by 3 bases and J by 4 bases, with 7 bases between them. The CDR3 has 13 amino acids.

Comment on this clonotype: A much larger clone lies one base from this, so it may be a read error. This chain joins TRBV20-1 and TRBJ2-7, with 7 bases lining up with TRBD1. In germline, CDR1 is DFQATT, CDR2 SNEGSKA (reference sequence). There are 11 residues in the CDR3. Trimming took 3 bases from V and 6 from J; bases not matched to a gene: 2. CDR3 nucleotide sequence: TGCAGTGCTAGGACAGGGTGCGAGCAGTACTTC. It translates to CSARTGCEQYF.

This chain joins TRBV4-1 and TRBJ2-7; D might be TRBD2 (5 bases). This CDR3 is built from 15 residues. Germline CDR1 reads MGHRA; CDR2 reads YSYEKL. V was trimmed by 1 base and J by 10 bases, leaving 20 bases between them. CDR3 protein: CASSQVGGVGYDQYF. CDR3 coding DNA: TGCGCCAGCAGCCAAGTAGGAGGAGTTGGGTATGATCAGTACTTC.

Note on this clonotype: An end of the junction differs from the germline gene, which may be a read error. The V call is TRBV12-3 or TRBV12-4, the J call TRBJ2-1; the match to TRBD2 covers 8 bases. This CDR3 comprises 15 residues. CDR3 loop: CDSRSLAGRMVEQFF. The CDR3 DNA reads TGTGACAGCAGATCTTTAGCGGGACGTATGGTTGAGCAGTTCTTC.

Comment on this clonotype: At one of its ends the junction is not consistent with the germline gene, which may arise from a read error. In DNA form, the CDR3 reads TGTGTCAGCTCGCCAAGAAACACCTTATATTTT. Amino acids: CVSSPRNTLYF. The chain combines TRBV6-2 or TRBV6-3 with TRBJ1-3, with D hard to call. The CDR3 has 11 residues. From germline, CDR1 is MNHEY and CDR2 SVGEGT.

V gene TRBV11-2 combines with J gene TRBJ2-1; D is perhaps TRBD1 (5 bases). This CDR3 is built from 17 residues. The germline V gene encodes CDR1 SGHAT and CDR2 FQNNGV. V was shortened by 0 bases and J by 0 bases, with 12 bases between the two germline ends. The CDR3 coding sequence is TGTGCCAGCAGCTTAGAGACAGCCCATGGCTCCTACAATGAGCAGTTCTTC. Amino acids: CASSLETAHGSYNEQFF.

About this clonotype itself: The germline gene is not matched at one end of the junction; a read error may be the cause. The chain employs TRBV4-1 and TRBJ2-7; D is ambiguous. Per the germline V gene, CDR1 is MGHRA and CDR2 is YSYEKL. This CDR3 spans 14 amino acids. The CDR3 nucleotides are TGCGCCAGCAGCCTGGCGGAGAGCTCCTACGAACGGTGCTTC. As protein: CASSLAESSYERCF.

This clonotype was picked up a small number of times. A much larger clone lies one base from this, so it may be a read error. The V call is TRBV20-1, the J call TRBJ2-3; D call uncertain. Germline CDR1 DFQATT, CDR2 SNEGSKA (reference sequence). The CDR3 has 12 amino acids. CDR3 coding DNA: TGCAGTGCTAGGATCTACGCAGATATGCAGTATTTT. This gives the protein CSARIYADMQYF.

This clonotype showed up just once. This CDR3 is missing its conserved last phenylalanine or tryptophan, likely due to a read error. This chain links TRBV28 with TRBJ1-1; tentatively, D is TRBD1 (5 bases). Germline lookup yields CDR1 MDHEN and CDR2 SYDVKM. Trimming took 2 bases from V and 0 from J, leaving 16 bases between them. The CDR3 contains 17 residues. Here the CDR3 DNA reads TGTGCCAGCAGTTTAAATATCGGGGCTTCGATGAACACTGAAGCTTTCATT. Residues: CASSLNIGASMNTEAFI.

Of note for this clonotype: This CDR3 is missing its conserved last phenylalanine or tryptophan, likely due to a read error. V is TRBV20-1 and J is TRBJ2-5; D uncertain. Germline V gene lookup returns CDR1 DFQATT and CDR2 SNEGSKA (reference sequence). The CDR3 is made up of 13 amino acids. This chain's CDR3 is CSASPTGGETQYL. The CDR3 DNA reads TGCAGCGCTTCCCCCACGGGTGGGGAGACCCAGTACCTC.

This clonotype was seen once. The V and J genes are TRBV10-1 and TRBJ2-7, with D perhaps TRBD1 (7 bases). V gave up 3 bases and J gave up 10 bases, with 19 bases separating them. Germline V gene data show CDR1 as WNHNN and CDR2 as SYGVQD (reference sequence). This CDR3 has 14 residues. CDR3 DNA sequence: TGCGCCAGCAGTGAAGGAGGGGGCACTAACAACCAGTACGTC. It encodes CASSEGGGTNNQYV.

This chain joins TRBV12-3 or TRBV12-4 and TRBJ2-5; tentative D call: TRBD2 (6 bases). The CDR3 runs to 15 residues. V shed 10 bases and J shed 0 bases, with 18 bases lying between them. CDR3 nucleotide sequence: TGTGCCACTGGGAGGTGTGGGAGGCACCAAGAGACCCAGTACTTC. Translated, it gives CATGRCGRHQETQYF.

To note about this clonotype: An end of the junction differs from the germline gene, which may be a read error. The chain joins TRBV6-1 to TRBJ1-5, with D possibly matching TRBD1 (6 bases). Germline lookup yields CDR1 MNHNS and CDR2 SASEGT. There are 14 residues in the CDR3. The CDR3 DNA follows: TGTGCCAGCAGTGAATGGGGGCGGAATCTGCCCCAGCATTTT. This gives the protein CASSEWGRNLPQHF.

A remark on this clonotype: A much larger clone differs from this one at a single base, so this may be a read error. The genes are TRBV5-6 and TRBJ1-3; D is uncertain. The V and J ends lost 1 base and 3 bases respectively, with 11 bases between them. The V gene's germline CDR1 is SGHDT and CDR2 YYEEEE. The CDR3 length is 15 residues. CDR3 sequence: CASSLMGNIGNTIYF. For the CDR3, the DNA is TGTGCCAGCAGCTTGATGGGGAATATTGGAAACACCATATATTTT.

This clonotype has only a few counts. This may come from a read error, since a much larger clone is one base off. CDR3 protein: CASTVGTGGGYTVAFF. The CDR3 DNA sequence: TGTGCCAGCACCGTCGGGACAGGGGGCGGATATACCGTAGCTTTCTTT. This chain joins TRBV28 and TRBJ1-1; 12 bases align to TRBD1. From germline, CDR1 is MDHEN and CDR2 SYDVKM. The CDR3 runs 16 residues. The J segment lost 10 bases and the V segment lost 7 bases, leaving 16 bases of the junction unmatched.

This clonotype was picked up a small number of times. The chain joins TRBV4-1 to TRBJ2-7, with TRBD2 matching over 13 bases. V lost 8 bases and J lost 7; bases outside the gene matches: 14. This CDR3 is built from 16 residues. CDR1 MGHRA and CDR2 YSYEKL come from the germline V gene. The CDR3 sequence is CASGPELAGGPGEQYF. The CDR3 nucleotides are TGCGCCAGCGGCCCTGAACTAGCGGGAGGGCCCGGTGAGCAGTACTTC.

Details on this clonotype: A much larger clone sits a single nucleotide away, making a read error possible. V is TRBV6-5 and J is TRBJ1-3; D uncertain. The CDR3 runs to 14 residues. Germline CDR1 reads MNHEY; CDR2 reads SVGAGI. CDR3 nucleotide sequence: TGTGCCAGCAATTACTCTCGGGGATGGAACACCATATATTTT. As protein: CASNYSRGWNTIYF.

A note on this clonotype: One base away lies a much larger clone, so this may be a sequencing read error. As the CDR3 is not closed by the conserved phenylalanine or tryptophan, this likely results from a read error. The rearrangement joins TRBV6-6 to TRBJ1-2, with 10 bases that match TRBD1. The CDR3 consists of 15 residues. J was trimmed by 7 bases and V by 6 bases; bases with no gene match: 11. Germline assignment: CDR1 MNHNY and CDR2 SVGAGI (reference sequence). The CDR3 loop reads CASRATGTGVSGYTS. CDR3 bases: TGTGCCAGCAGAGCCACGGGGACAGGGGTTTCTGGCTACACCTCC.

On this clonotype: At one boundary the junction diverges from the germline segment, which might be a read error. The chain combines TRBV24-1 with TRBJ1-2; no reliable D call. Germline V lookup: CDR1 KGHDR, CDR2 SFDVKD. CDR3 length equals 14 residues. The CDR3: CAISDTRTFYGYTF. In nucleotides, the CDR3 is TGTGCCATCAGTGATACCAGGACGTTCTATGGCTACACCTTC.